The clone carrying this TCR beta chain was observed at least ten times. This sample was taken from a study of CD8 T cells in ankylosing spondylitis. One entry per CDR3 protein, called by TCRdb with MiXCR from the 5' RACE reads. The sample has about 240,000 distinct CDR3 sequences; about 11% are singletons. Germline lookup yields CDR1 SGHVS and CDR2 FQNEAQ. The CDR3 is 14 residues long. V was shortened by 6 bases and J by 0 bases, with 10 bases between the two germline ends. This chain uses TRBV7-8 with TRBJ2-3; no firm D call. Specimen: blood, either unsorted or a sorted T cell fraction (not recorded which). The TCR comes from a male donor with ankylosing spondylitis or in good health (not recorded which). CDR3 loop: CASSLSRSTDTQYF. CDR3 nucleotides: TGTGCCAGCAGTTTATCGCGGAGCACAGATACGCAGTATTTT.